This T cell receptor beta chain is from a study of ipilimumab plus nivolumab after autologous stem cell transplantation. Study-level background: A median of roughly eight nivolumab and roughly 5 ipilimumab doses were given. The myeloma group: high-risk transplant-naive, or relapse within 3 years after first autologous transplant.

Germline V gene sequence: CDR1 LNHNV, CDR2 YYDKDF (reference sequence). The CDR3 loop spans 16 amino acids. The V and J ends lost 1 base and 0 bases respectively, with 12 bases between them. Ipilimumab, 1 mg/kg, started 14 to 28 days after autologous transplant. Patients got 3 mg/kg IV nivolumab weeks 1, 4, 7, 10, then biweekly through week 26. Sequencing was performed with immunoSEQ multiplex PCR; in TCRdb, only in-frame clones are kept and a portion is missing. The sample contains roughly 40,000 clones, approximately 92% of which appear only once. The chain joins TRBV15 to TRBJ1-2, with D unclear. The clonotype was recovered from a male donor with multiple myeloma. Material: PBMCs, obtained in a trial of ipilimumab plus nivolumab as post-transplant consolidation. The CDR3 loop is CATSRARGTSNYGYTF. In DNA, the CDR3 is TGTGCCACCAGCAGAGCTCGCGGCACTTCTAACTATGGCTACACCTTC.